This note documents a single T cell receptor (beta chain) sequence. This sample is drawn from a study of blood T cell repertoires in COVID-19. About the research overall: Both acute and convalescent COVID-19 samples were obtained from the United States, Italy and Spain. Nucleic acid was either cDNA or gDNA, and it came from T cells, B-cell-depleted T cells, or PBMCs.

In the authors' methods: From reference gene primer amplification, estimates of nucleated cell counts were derived. The data were produced by immunoSEQ multiplex PCR, yet TCRdb's version contains in-frame clones alone and is incomplete. V, J and clone size were drawn from that table, and D and trimming were deduced from the DNA. The data show about 210,000 clones, approximately 80% seen once. CDR3 size: 15 residues. V was cut by 6 bases and J by 1 base, with 15 bases left in between. Germline-derived CDR1 and CDR2 are MNHEY and SVGEGT. The rearrangement links TRBV6-2 or TRBV6-3 to TRBJ1-1, with D possibly TRBD1 on 6 matching bases. The sequence came from a man aged 35 to 55 who had recovered from COVID-19. The sample consisted of peripheral blood. CDR3 DNA sequence: TGTGCCAGCAGCCCCGGAAGGGGGTGGAACACTGAAGCTTTCTTT. Translated: CASSPGRGWNTEAFF.